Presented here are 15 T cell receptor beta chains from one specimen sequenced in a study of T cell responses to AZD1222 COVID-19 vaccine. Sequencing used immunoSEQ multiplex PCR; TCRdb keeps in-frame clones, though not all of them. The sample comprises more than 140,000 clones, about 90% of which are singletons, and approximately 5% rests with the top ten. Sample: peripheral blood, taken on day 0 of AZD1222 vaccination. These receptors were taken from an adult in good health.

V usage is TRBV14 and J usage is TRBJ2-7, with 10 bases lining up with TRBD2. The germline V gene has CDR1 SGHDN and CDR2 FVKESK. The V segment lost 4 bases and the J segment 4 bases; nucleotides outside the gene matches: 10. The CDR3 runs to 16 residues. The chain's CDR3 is CASSRQRLAGGYEQYF. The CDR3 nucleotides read TGTGCCAGCAGCCGGCAAAGACTAGCGGGTGGATACGAGCAGTACTTC.

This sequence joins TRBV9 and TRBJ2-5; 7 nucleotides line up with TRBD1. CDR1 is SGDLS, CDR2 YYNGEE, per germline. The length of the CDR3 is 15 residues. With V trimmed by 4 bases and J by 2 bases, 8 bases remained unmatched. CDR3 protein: CASSRLGTAQETQYF. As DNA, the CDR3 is TGTGCCAGCAGCCGGTTGGGGACAGCGCAAGAGACCCAGTACTTC. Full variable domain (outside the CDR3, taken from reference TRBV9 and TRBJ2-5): DSGVTQTPKHLITATGQRVTLRCSPRSGDLSVYWYQQSLDQGLQFLIQYYNGEERAKGNILERFSAQQFPDLHSELNLSSLELGDSALYFCASSRLGTAQETQYFGPGTRLLVL.

The CDR3 DNA sequence: TGTGCCAGCCGGGCAAGGGCGGGTGGACCCGGGGAGCTGTTTTTT. Protein: CASRARAGGPGELFF. This chain links TRBV5-6 with TRBJ2-2, with D possibly being TRBD2 (5 bases). Germline assignment: CDR1 SGHDT and CDR2 YYEEEE. The CDR3 extends over 15 amino acids. V lost 7 bases, J lost 6 bases, and 19 bases lay in between.

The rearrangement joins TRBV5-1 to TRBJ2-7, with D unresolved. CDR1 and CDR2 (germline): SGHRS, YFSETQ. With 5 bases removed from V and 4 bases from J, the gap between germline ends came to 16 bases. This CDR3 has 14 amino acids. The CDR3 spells CASRVGLELYEQYF. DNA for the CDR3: TGCGCCAGCAGGGTGGGCTTAGAGCTTTACGAGCAGTACTTC.

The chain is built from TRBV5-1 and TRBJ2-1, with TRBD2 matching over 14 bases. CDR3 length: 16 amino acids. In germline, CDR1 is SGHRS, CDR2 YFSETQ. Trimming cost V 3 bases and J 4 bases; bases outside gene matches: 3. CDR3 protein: CASSWGLAGEYNEQFF. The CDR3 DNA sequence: TGCGCCAGCAGCTGGGGACTAGCGGGGGAGTACAATGAGCAGTTCTTC.

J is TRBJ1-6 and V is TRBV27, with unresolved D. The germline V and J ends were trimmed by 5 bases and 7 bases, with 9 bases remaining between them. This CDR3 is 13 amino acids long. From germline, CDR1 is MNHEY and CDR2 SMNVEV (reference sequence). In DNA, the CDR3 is TGTGCCAGCAGTGCCTTGGTCAATTCACCCCTCCACTTT. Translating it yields CASSALVNSPLHF.

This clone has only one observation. The CDR3 DNA reads TGTGCCAGCAGCCCCACAGGGGCCCACTCCTACGAGCAGTACTTC. The encoded protein is CASSPTGAHSYEQYF. This chain connects TRBV7-2 to TRBJ2-7, with 7 bases fitting TRBD1. Per the germline V gene, CDR1 is SGHTA and CDR2 is FQGNSA. The CDR3 contains 15 residues. Trimming removed 5 bases from V and 0 bases from J; junction bases left unmatched: 7.

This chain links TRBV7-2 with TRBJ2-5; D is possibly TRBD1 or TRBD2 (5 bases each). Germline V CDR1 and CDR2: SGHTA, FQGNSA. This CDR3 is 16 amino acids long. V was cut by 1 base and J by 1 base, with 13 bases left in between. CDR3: CASSLVSNGAQETQYF. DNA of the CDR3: TGTGCCAGCAGCTTAGTATCCAACGGGGCCCAAGAGACCCAGTACTTC. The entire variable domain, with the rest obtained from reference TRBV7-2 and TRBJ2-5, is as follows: GAGVSQSPSNKVTEKGKDVELRCDPISGHTALYWYRQSLGQGLEFLIYFQGNSAPDKSGLPSDRFSAERTGGSVSTLTIQRTQQEDSAVYLCASSLVSNGAQETQYFGPGTRLLVL.

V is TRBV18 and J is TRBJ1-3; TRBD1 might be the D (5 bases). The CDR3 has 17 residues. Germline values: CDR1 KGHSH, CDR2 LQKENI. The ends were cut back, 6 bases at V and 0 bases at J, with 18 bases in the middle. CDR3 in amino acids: CASSTSSGHFSGNTIYF. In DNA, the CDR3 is TGTGCCAGCTCTACCTCCTCGGGGCATTTCTCTGGAAACACCATATATTTT.

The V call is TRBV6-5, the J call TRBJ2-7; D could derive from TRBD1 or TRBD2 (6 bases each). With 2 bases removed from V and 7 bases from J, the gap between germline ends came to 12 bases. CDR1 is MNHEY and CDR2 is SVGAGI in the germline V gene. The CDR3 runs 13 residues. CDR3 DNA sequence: TGTGCCAGCAGTTACCGGAAGGGGGGTGAGCAGTACTTC. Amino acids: CASSYRKGGEQYF.

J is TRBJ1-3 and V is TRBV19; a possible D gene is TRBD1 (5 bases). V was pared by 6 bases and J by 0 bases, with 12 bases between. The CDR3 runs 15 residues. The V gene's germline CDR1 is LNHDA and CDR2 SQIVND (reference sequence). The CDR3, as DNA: TGTGCCAGTAGCTCAGGGAGGGGCTCTGGAAACACCATATATTTT. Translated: CASSSGRGSGNTIYF.

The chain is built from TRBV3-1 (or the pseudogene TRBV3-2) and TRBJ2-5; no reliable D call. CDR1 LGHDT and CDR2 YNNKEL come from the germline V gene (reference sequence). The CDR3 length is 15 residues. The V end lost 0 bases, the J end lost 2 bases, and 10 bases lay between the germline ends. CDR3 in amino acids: CASSQDFALQETQYF. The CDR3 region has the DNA TGTGCCAGCAGCCAAGATTTCGCACTACAAGAGACCCAGTACTTC.

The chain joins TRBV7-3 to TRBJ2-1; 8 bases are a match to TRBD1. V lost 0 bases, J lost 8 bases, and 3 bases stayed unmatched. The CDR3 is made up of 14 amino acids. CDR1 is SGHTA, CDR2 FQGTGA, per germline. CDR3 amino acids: CASSLTQGGDEQFF. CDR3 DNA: TGTGCCAGCAGCTTAACACAGGGGGGCGATGAGCAGTTCTTC.

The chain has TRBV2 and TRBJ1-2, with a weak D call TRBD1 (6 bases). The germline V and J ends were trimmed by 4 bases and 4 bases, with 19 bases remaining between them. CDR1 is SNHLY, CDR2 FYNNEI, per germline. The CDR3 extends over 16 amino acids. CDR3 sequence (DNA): TGTGCCAGCAGTGGGTTTGACAGGCCCCCTTCCTATGGCTACACCTTC. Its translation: CASSGFDRPPSYGYTF.

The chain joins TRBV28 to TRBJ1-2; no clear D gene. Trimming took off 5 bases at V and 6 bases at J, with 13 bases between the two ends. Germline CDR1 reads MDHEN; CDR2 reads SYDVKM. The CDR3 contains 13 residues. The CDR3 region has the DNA TGTGCCAGCAGTGTCCCGGTTGGCGATGGCTACACCTTC. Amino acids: CASSVPVGDGYTF.